This T cell receptor (beta chain) was found in a study of T cells in Graves' hyperthyroidism and ophthalmopathy. This clonotype was detected ten times or more. Its antigen is as yet unknown. Patients with ophthalmopathy all had a Clinical Activity Score of at least 3, a NOSPECS grade of at least 4 and duration under 3 months. Criteria for exclusion of patients were uncontrolled infection, other autoimmune disease, pregnancy or lactation. The PBMCs were taken from around 9.1 ml of fresh peripheral blood. Study-wide findings and caveats: The model's output predicted ophthalmopathy at a median of 6.5 months prior to onset.

RNA transcripts were the template for amplifying TCR beta CDR3 regions. HTBI primers drove first-round RT-PCR of the TCR CDR3. Each CDR3 protein gets one entry after TCRdb re-called the multiplex PCR reads with MiXCR. Counted here are 200,000 to 250,000 distinct CDR3 sequences, 16% occurring once; the ten biggest clones make up about 30%. The CDR3 sequence is 13 residues long. Trimming took 11 bases from V and 3 from J, leaving 14 bases between them. CDR1 is WNHNN and CDR2 is SYGVQD in the germline V gene (reference sequence). The clonotype originates from a woman aged 18-29 years with Graves' ophthalmopathy. The chain uses TRBV10-1 and TRBJ2-1; TRBD2 is a possible D gene (5 bases). The sample taken for sequencing was blood. Written as DNA, the CDR3 is TGCGCCGAGCGGCTACTACTCTACAATGAGCAGTTCTTC. Translating gives CAERLLLYNEQFF.